These 13 T cell receptor beta chains share one sample of origin, sequenced in a study of T cell repertoires in cytomegalovirus infection. One entry per CDR3 protein, called by TCRdb with MiXCR from the reads. Here the sample spans fewer than 550,000 distinct CDR3 sequences, about 17% being singletons. Sequencing was carried out using CD8+ T cells from PBMCs. These receptors all come from a human donor in good health (CMV status not recorded). Some clones in this sample may be carry-over from other donors' samples.

In this sample, this clonotype turned up many times. The rearrangement uses TRBV12-5 and TRBJ2-1; no definite D call. The CDR3 has 15 residues. V shed 0 bases and J shed 8 bases, with 14 bases lying between them. The germline CDR1 and CDR2 sequences are LGHNT and FRNRAP. This CDR3 reads CASGLVGSPGDEQFF. DNA of the CDR3: TGTGCTAGTGGTTTGGTAGGAAGTCCCGGCGATGAGCAGTTCTTC.

The J gene is TRBJ2-7, the V gene TRBV7-2; no reliable D call. CDR1 is SGHTA, CDR2 FQGNSA, per germline. The CDR3 extends over 14 amino acids. V dropped 4 bases and J dropped 5 bases, with 15 bases sitting between them. The CDR3 sequence is CASSSVLNGDEQYF. As DNA, the CDR3 is TGTGCCAGCAGCTCCGTCCTCAATGGCGACGAGCAGTACTTC.

The sample holds a few counts of this clonotype. CDR3 sequence reads: CASSLAGRDYNEQFF. CDR3 bases: TGTGCCAGCAGTTTGGCGGGGCGAGATTACAATGAGCAGTTCTTC. The chain carries TRBV27 and TRBJ2-1; the D gene is possibly TRBD2 (6 bases). Trimming removed 3 bases from V and 4 bases from J, with 13 bases in between. The CDR3 has 15 residues. Germline CDR1 MNHEY, CDR2 SMNVEV (reference sequence).

This clonotype came up many times. The chain combines TRBV6-5 with TRBJ1-3; the D gene is possibly TRBD1 (5 bases). Germline V gives CDR1 MNHEY, CDR2 SVGAGI. V was cut by 7 bases and J by 0 bases, with 13 bases left in between. CDR3 length: 15 residues. CDR3 loop: CASISERGSGNTIYF. CDR3 DNA sequence: TGTGCCAGCATCTCTGAAAGGGGCTCTGGAAACACCATATATTTT.

This clonotype came up a few times. This chain uses TRBV7-3 with TRBJ1-2, with D perhaps matching TRBD1 (6 bases). The CDR3 spans 15 residues. Germline CDR1 and CDR2: SGHTA and FQGTGA. V was cut by 4 bases and J by 6 bases, with 18 bases left in between. This chain's CDR3 is CASSSYGGAKDGYTF. CDR3 coding DNA: TGTGCCAGCAGCTCCTATGGGGGGGCGAAGGATGGCTACACCTTC.

The gene calls are TRBV20-1 and TRBJ1-2, with TRBD1 matching over 9 bases. V was clipped by 5 bases and J by 8 bases; unmatched bases: 9. Germline CDR1 reads DFQATT; CDR2 reads SNEGSKA (reference sequence). The CDR3 sequence is 13 residues long. The CDR3 DNA reads TGCAGTGCTTACACGACAGGGGGAGAAGGCTACACCTTC. It encodes CSAYTTGGEGYTF.

This clonotype was recorded a few times. The CDR3 reads CASSFGQGGQFF. The CDR3 DNA is TGTGCCAGCAGCTTCGGACAGGGTGGGCAGTTCTTC. V is TRBV7-9 and J is TRBJ2-1; 8 positions match TRBD1. Germline V gene sequence: CDR1 SEHNR, CDR2 FQNEAQ (reference sequence). The CDR3 extends over 12 amino acids. After removal of 3 bases from V and 12 bases from J, the junction contained 4 bases not matched to a gene.

The chain's CDR3 is CSASEVADYFSYNEQFF. DNA of the CDR3: TGCAGTGCTAGTGAAGTAGCGGACTACTTCTCCTACAATGAGCAGTTCTTC. V usage is TRBV20-1 and J usage is TRBJ2-1, with D possibly being TRBD2 (6 bases). V lost 3 bases, J lost 0 bases, and 18 bases lay in between. Germline assignment: CDR1 DFQATT and CDR2 SNEGSKA (reference sequence). CDR3 size: 17 residues.

V gene TRBV28 combines with J gene TRBJ2-2, with 16 bases that match TRBD2. J was trimmed by 1 base and V by 6 bases; bases with no gene match: 5. The CDR3 sequence is 18 residues long. Germline CDR1 reads MDHEN; CDR2 reads SYDVKM. The CDR3 loop is CASRGTSGRAVNTGELFF. The DNA for the CDR3 is TGTGCCAGCAGGGGGACTAGCGGGAGGGCCGTGAACACCGGGGAGCTGTTTTTT.

This clonotype was seen a few times. The chain employs TRBV27 and TRBJ2-2; D tentatively fits TRBD1 or TRBD2 (6 bases each). The germline V gene encodes CDR1 MNHEY and CDR2 SMNVEV (reference sequence). This CDR3 is 15 amino acids long. Trimming shortened V by 7 bases and J by 3 bases, and 15 bases separated the two germline ends. The CDR3 coding sequence is TGTGCCAGCAACGAATCCGGGGGCGACACCGGGGAGCTGTTTTTT. It encodes CASNESGGDTGELFF.

In the case of this clonotype: The junction departs from the called germline gene at one end, perhaps through a read error. V and J are TRBV20-1 and TRBJ1-1, with 7 bases aligning to TRBD1. The germline CDR1 and CDR2 sequences are DFQATT and SNEGSKA (reference sequence). This CDR3 spans 14 amino acids. CDR3 DNA: TGCAGTGCCAAGGACCAGGGGGTGAAAACTGAAGCTTTCTTT. Translation: CSAKDQGVKTEAFF.

At least ten counts were recorded for this clonotype. The chain recombines TRBV7-9 with TRBJ1-3; D call uncertain. CDR3 length: 14 amino acids. Trimming removed 2 bases at V and 1 base at J, with 6 bases between. Germline CDR1 SEHNR, CDR2 FQNEAQ (reference sequence). The CDR3 spells CASSLHDSGNTIYF. CDR3 nucleotides: TGTGCCAGCAGCTTACATGATTCTGGAAACACCATATATTTT.

This clonotype showed up just a few times. The gene calls are TRBV27 and TRBJ2-7; 7 nucleotides align to TRBD1. This CDR3 contains 17 residues. Trimming at V came to 6 bases and at J to 2 bases, leaving 16 bases not matched to a gene. CDR1 and CDR2 from the germline V gene are MNHEY and SMNVEV (reference sequence). CDR3 region: CASSKSDRAQITYEQYF. The CDR3 DNA follows: TGTGCCAGCAGCAAATCTGACAGGGCCCAAATTACCTACGAGCAGTACTTC.